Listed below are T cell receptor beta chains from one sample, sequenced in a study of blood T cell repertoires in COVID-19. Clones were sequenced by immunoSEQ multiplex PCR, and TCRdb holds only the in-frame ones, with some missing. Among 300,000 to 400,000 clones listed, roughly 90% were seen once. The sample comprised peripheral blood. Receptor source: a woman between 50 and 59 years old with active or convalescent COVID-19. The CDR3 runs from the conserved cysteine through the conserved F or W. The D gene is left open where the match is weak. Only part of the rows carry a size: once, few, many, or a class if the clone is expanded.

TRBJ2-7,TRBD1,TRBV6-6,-,TGTGCCAGCAGCCGGACAGGGGGTACGTCCTACGAGCAGTACTTC,CASSRTGGTSYEQYF
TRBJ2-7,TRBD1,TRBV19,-,TGTGCCAGTAGTATAACCCCGACAGGGTTCGAGCAGTACTTC,CASSITPTGFEQYF
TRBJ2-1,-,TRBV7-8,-,TGTGCCAGCAGCCTTTCTCGAGGCTACAATGAGCAGTTCTTC,CASSLSRGYNEQFF
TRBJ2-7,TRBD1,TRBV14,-,TGTGCCAGCAGCACAACAGGGGGGAGTCGCTACGAGCAGTACTTC,CASSTTGGSRYEQYF
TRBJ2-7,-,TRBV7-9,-,TGTGCCAGCAGCCCAAAAGCCGGGACAAGGGCTATGCGGCAGTACTTC,CASSPKAGTRAMRQYF
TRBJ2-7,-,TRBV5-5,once,TGTGCCAGCAGCCCCTCGACAAACACCTACGAGCAGTACTTC,CASSPSTNTYEQYF
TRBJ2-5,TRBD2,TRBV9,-,TGTGCCAGCAGCGAGGGACTAGCGGAACAAGAGACCCAGTACTTC,CASSEGLAEQETQYF
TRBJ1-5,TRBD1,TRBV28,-,TGTGCCAGCAGTTTTGCGGGCAGGGGGCGCAATCAGCCCCAGCATTTT,CASSFAGRGRNQPQHF
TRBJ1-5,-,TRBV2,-,TGTGCCAGCAGTTACAGGGAGGGCGGCAATCAGCCCCAGCATTTT,CASSYREGGNQPQHF
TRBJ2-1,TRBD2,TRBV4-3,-,TGCGCCAGCAGCCAAAAGAGCGGGAGGGCCAATGAGCAGTTCTTC,CASSQKSGRANEQFF
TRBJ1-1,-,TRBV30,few,TGTGCCTGGAGTGTACGAGTGAACACTGAAGCTTTCTTT,CAWSVRVNTEAFF
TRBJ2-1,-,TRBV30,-,TGTGCCTGGTCCTTAAACAGTTACAATGAGCAGTTCTTC,CAWSLNSYNEQFF
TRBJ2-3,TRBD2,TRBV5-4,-,TGTGCCAGCAGCGCGGGACTAGCGGGAGGGGATACGCAGTATTTT,CASSAGLAGGDTQYF
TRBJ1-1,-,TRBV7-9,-,TGTGCCAGCAGCTTGCAGGGGAACACTGAAGCTTTCTTT,CASSLQGNTEAFF
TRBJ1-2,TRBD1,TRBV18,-,TGTGCCAGCTCACCACCGTTCTACAGGGGGCCTGTCTATGGCTACACCTTC,CASSPPFYRGPVYGYTF
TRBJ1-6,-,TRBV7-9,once,TGTGCCAGCAGCTTAAAGGAACAGGGCAATTCACCCCTCCACTTT,CASSLKEQGNSPLHF
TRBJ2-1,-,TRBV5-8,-,TGTGCCAGCAGCCTGTTTGTGACAGGAACCGATGAGCAGTTCTTC,CASSLFVTGTDEQFF
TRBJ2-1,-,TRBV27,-,TGTGCCAGCAGTCCCGGGAGTTACAATGAGCAGTTCTTC,CASSPGSYNEQFF
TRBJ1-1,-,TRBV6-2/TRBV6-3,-,TGTGCCAGCAGTTACCTCCGACAGCAACAAGCTTTCTTT,CASSYLRQQQAFF
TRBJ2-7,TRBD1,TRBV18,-,TGTGCCAGCTCACCACGGACCGGGACAGGGACCTACGAGCAGTACTTC,CASSPRTGTGTYEQYF
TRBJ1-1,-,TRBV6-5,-,TGTGCCAGCAGCCGGTTTCTGAACACTGAAGCTTTCTTT,CASSRFLNTEAFF
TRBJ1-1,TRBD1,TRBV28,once,TGTGCCAGCAGTCCGCGGACAGGGGTGGGGGAAGCTTTCTTT,CASSPRTGVGEAFF
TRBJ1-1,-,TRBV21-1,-,TGTGCCAGCAGCAAGGGCAGGGTCGGCACTGAAGCTTTCTTT,CASSKGRVGTEAFF
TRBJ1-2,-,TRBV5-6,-,TGTGCCAGCAGCTTGGGCGGGGGGAAGTATGGCTACACCTTC,CASSLGGGKYGYTF
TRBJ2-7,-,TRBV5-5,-,TGTGCCAGCAGCTACGGGGTATCGGGCTACGAGCAGTACTTC,CASSYGVSGYEQYF
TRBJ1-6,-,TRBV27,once,TGTGCCAGCAGTTCCCGCAGTAGCCCCTCGAATTCACCCCTCCACTTT,CASSSRSSPSNSPLHF
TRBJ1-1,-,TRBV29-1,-,TGCAGCCCATCCCACACTGAAGCTTTCTTT,CSPSHTEAFF
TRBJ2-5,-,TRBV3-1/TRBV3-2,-,TGTGCCAGCACGACCTCAGGAGAGACCCAGTACTTC,CASTTSGETQYF
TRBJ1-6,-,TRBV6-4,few,TGTGCCAGCAGTGACCCAGGGAGGTCCTATAATTCACCCCTCCACTTT,CASSDPGRSYNSPLHF
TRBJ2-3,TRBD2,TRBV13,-,TGTGCCAGCAGCTCTACGACTAGCGGGAGGGCCGGCACAGATACGCAGTATTTT,CASSSTTSGRAGTDTQYF
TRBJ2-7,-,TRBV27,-,TGTGCCAGCAGTTTAGCGGGGGCTGCCTACGAGCAGTACTTC,CASSLAGAAYEQYF
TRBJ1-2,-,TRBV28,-,TGTGCCCACGAAGATGGCAGGGACTATGGCTACACCTTC,CAHEDGRDYGYTF
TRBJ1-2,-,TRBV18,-,TGTGCCAGCTCACGCGAGGACTATGGCTACACCTTC,CASSREDYGYTF
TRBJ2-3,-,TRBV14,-,TGTGCCAGCAGCCGACTGGCGAGCGGACCCACAGATACGCAGTATTTT,CASSRLASGPTDTQYF
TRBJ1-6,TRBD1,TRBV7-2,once,TGTGCCAGCAGCCTCCAGGGGGCCTATAATTCACCCCTCCACTTT,CASSLQGAYNSPLHF
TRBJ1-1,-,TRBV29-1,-,TGCAGCGTTGATTACTGGGGGCCAAACACTGAAGCTTTCTTT,CSVDYWGPNTEAFF
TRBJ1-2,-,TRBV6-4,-,TGTGCCAGCAGTGACAGGCAGGGTAATGGCTACACCTTC,CASSDRQGNGYTF
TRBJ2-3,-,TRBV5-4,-,TGTGCCAGCAGCTTGGCCCGGTCCACAGATACGCAGTATTTT,CASSLARSTDTQYF
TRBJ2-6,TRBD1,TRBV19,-,TGTGCCAGTAGACCACCGGGACAGCTAAGCTCTGGGGCCAACGTCCTGACTTTC,CASRPPGQLSSGANVLTF
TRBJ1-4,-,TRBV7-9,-,TGTGCCAGCAGCCCTTGGGACACGGATGAAAAACTGTTTTTT,CASSPWDTDEKLFF
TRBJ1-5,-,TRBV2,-,TGTGCCAGCAGTGATTTACAGACAAATCAGCCCCAGCATTTT,CASSDLQTNQPQHF
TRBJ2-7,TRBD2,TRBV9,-,TGTGCCAGCAGCCCAAGGGACTACTCCTACGAGCAGTACTTC,CASSPRDYSYEQYF
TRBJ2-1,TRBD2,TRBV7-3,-,TGTGCCAGCAGCGTCGGACTAGCAGGATACAATGAGCAGTTCTTC,CASSVGLAGYNEQFF
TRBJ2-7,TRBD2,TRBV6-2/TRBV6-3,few,TGTGCCAGCAGTCGAGCGGGACTCGTGGGCGAGCAGTACTTC,CASSRAGLVGEQYF
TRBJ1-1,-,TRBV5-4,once,TGTGCCAGCAGCTTGGATCGGGGGGGGAACACTGAAGCTTTCTTT,CASSLDRGGNTEAFF